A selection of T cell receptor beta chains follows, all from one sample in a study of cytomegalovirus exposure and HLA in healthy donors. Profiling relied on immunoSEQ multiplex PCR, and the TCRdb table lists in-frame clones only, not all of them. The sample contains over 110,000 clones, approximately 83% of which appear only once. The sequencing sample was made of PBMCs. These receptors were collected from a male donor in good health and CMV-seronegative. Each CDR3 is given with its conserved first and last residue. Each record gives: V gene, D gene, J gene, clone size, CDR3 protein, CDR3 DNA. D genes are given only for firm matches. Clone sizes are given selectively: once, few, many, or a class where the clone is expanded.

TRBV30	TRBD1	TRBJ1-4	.	CALGGTGGEKLFF	TGTGCTCTGGGGGGGACAGGCGGGGAAAAACTGTTTTTT
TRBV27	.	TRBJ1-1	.	CASSLMRQNTEAFF	TGTGCCAGCAGTTTAATGAGACAGAACACTGAAGCTTTCTTT
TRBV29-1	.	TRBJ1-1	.	CSVDGGMNTEAFF	TGCAGCGTTGACGGGGGAATGAACACTGAAGCTTTCTTT
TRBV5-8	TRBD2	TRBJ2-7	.	CASSPGLAGEYEQYF	TGTGCCAGCAGCCCAGGACTAGCGGGCGAATACGAGCAGTACTTC
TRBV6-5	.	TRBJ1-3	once	CASSYYSVSSGNTIYF	TGTGCCAGCAGTTACTATTCCGTTAGCTCTGGAAACACCATATATTTT
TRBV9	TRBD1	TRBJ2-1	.	CASSEQGWNEQFF	TGTGCCAGCAGCGAACAGGGGTGGAATGAGCAGTTCTTC
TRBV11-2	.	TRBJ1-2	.	CASSKNRRGRYYGYTF	TGTGCCAGCAGCAAAAATCGAAGGGGCCGATATTATGGCTACACCTTC
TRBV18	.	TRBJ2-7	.	CASSPTTTRLYYEQYF	TGTGCCAGCTCACCAACGACGACACGGCTTTACTACGAGCAGTACTTC
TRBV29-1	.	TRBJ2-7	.	CSGVGGNYEQYF	TGCAGCGGGGTCGGAGGGAACTACGAGCAGTACTTC
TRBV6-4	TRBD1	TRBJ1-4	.	CASSVGVRTGDANEKLFF	TGTGCCAGCAGTGTCGGGGTCCGGACAGGGGATGCTAATGAAAAACTGTTTTTT
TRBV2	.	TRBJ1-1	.	CASSVTEGNTEAFF	TGTGCCAGCAGTGTGACGGAGGGGAACACTGAAGCTTTCTTT
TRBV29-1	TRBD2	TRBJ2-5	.	CSVPRGGVVKTQYF	TGCAGCGTTCCGCGGGGGGGAGTAGTGAAGACCCAGTACTTC
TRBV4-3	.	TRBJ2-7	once	CASSQGPEPSLDEQYF	TGCGCCAGCAGCCAAGGTCCAGAACCCTCCCTTGACGAGCAGTACTTC
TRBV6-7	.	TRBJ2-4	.	CASNLPQSIQYF	TGTGCCAGCAACCTCCCTCAGTCCATTCAGTACTTC
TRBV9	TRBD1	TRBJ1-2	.	CASSVSGGPSYGYTF	TGTGCCAGCAGCGTATCAGGGGGCCCATCCTATGGCTACACCTTC
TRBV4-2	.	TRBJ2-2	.	CASSQGRARANTGELFF	TGTGCCAGCAGCCAAGGGAGGGCCAGGGCGAACACCGGGGAGCTGTTTTTT
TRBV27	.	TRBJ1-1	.	CASSLDPRAEAFF	TGTGCCAGCAGTTTAGACCCTCGGGCTGAAGCTTTCTTT
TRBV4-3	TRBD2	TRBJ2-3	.	CASSQIAGVTDTQYF	TGCGCCAGCAGCCAAATAGCGGGAGTTACAGATACGCAGTATTTT
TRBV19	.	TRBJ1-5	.	CASSWATASGQPQHF	TGTGCCAGTAGTTGGGCCACAGCCTCCGGACAGCCCCAGCATTTT
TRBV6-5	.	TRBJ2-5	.	CASSLFLKETQYF	TGTGCCAGCAGTTTATTCCTTAAAGAGACCCAGTACTTC